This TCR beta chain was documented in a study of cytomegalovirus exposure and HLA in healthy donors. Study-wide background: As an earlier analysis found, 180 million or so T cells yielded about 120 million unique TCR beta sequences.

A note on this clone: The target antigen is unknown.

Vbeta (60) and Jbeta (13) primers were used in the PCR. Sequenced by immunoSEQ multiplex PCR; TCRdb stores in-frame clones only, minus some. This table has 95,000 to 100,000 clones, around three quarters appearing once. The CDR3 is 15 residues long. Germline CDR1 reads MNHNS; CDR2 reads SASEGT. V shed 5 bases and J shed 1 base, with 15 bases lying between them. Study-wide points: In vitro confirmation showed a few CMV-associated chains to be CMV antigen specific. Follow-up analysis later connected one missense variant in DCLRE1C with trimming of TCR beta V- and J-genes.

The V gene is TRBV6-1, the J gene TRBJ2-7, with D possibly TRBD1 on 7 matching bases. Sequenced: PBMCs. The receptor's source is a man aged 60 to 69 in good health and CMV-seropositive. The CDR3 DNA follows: TGTGCCAGCAGTTCTGACAGGGCGGGGTCCTACGAGCAGTACTTC. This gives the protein CASSSDRAGSYEQYF.